The next 20 T cell receptor beta chains were all read from a single sample in a study of T cells in Graves' hyperthyroidism and ophthalmopathy. Amplification yielded TCR beta CDR3 regions, with RNA transcripts as the source. TCR CDR3 underwent first-round RT-PCR with the HTBI primer set. One entry per CDR3 protein results from TCRdb running MiXCR on the multiplex PCR reads. Altogether hundreds of thousands of distinct CDR3 sequences are present, about 13% being singletons, with the ten largest covering 9.2%. The sequenced material came from blood. The receptors shown here come from a woman in her late teens or twenties with Graves' hyperthyroidism.

This clonotype was seen at least ten times. V gene TRBV12-3 or TRBV12-4 combines with J gene TRBJ1-6, with a tentative D call TRBD1 (6 bases). This CDR3 contains 16 residues. V was pared by 1 base and J by 8 bases, with 15 bases between. CDR3 loop: CASSLGGGTTYSPLHF. For the CDR3, the DNA is TGTGCCAGCAGTTTAGGGGGGGGGACAACCTATTCACCCCTCCACTTT.

This clonotype came up many times. The chain recombines TRBV9 with TRBJ2-3; 10 nucleotides align to TRBD2. Germline V lookup: CDR1 SGDLS, CDR2 YYNGEE. The CDR3 runs 15 residues. The V segment lost 3 bases and the J segment 2 bases; nucleotides outside the gene matches: 3. CDR3 amino acids: CASSATSGYTDTQYF. CDR3 DNA: TGTGCCAGCAGCGCGACTAGCGGGTACACAGATACGCAGTATTTT.

This clonotype was seen many times. J is TRBJ2-1 and V is TRBV15; 7 bases align to TRBD2. There are 17 residues in the CDR3. V was pared by 1 base and J by 6 bases, with 12 bases of the junction left unmatched. Germline CDR1 is LNHNV and CDR2 is YYDKDF (reference sequence). The CDR3 here is CATSRAGRAGDVNEQFF. Written as DNA, the CDR3 is TGTGCCACCAGCAGAGCCGGCAGGGCGGGGGACGTCAATGAGCAGTTCTTC.

This clonotype has only a few counts. V is TRBV11-2 and J is TRBJ2-5; weak D call: TRBD1 (6 bases). The CDR3 loop spans 13 amino acids. V was trimmed by 5 bases and J by 3 bases, leaving 10 bases between them. The germline gives CDR1 SGHAT, CDR2 FQNNGV. CDR3 nucleotide sequence: TGTGCCAGCAGCGTAACAGGGAAAGAGACCCAGTACTTC. Encoded protein: CASSVTGKETQYF.

Regarding this clonotype: A much bigger clone sits one base away, suggesting this may be a read error. The CDR3 region has the DNA TGTGCCAGCAGTGAGTCAACGGGCCCGATGAACACTGAAGCTTTCTTT. Translation: CASSESTGPMNTEAFF. The chain carries TRBV6-1 and TRBJ1-1; D is uncertain. V was cut by 3 bases and J by 0 bases, with 14 bases left in between. From germline, CDR1 is MNHNS and CDR2 SASEGT. This CDR3 is built from 16 residues.

This clonotype was observed at least ten times. The chain uses TRBV12-3 or TRBV12-4 and TRBJ1-1; TRBD1 matches 8 bases. With 4 bases clipped from V and 10 bases from J, the junction kept 11 bases outside the gene matches. This CDR3 spans 14 amino acids. The CDR3 loop reads CASSSLGQAGGAFF. DNA of the CDR3: TGTGCCAGCAGTTCTTTGGGACAGGCCGGGGGAGCTTTCTTT.

The chain joins TRBV19 to TRBJ1-1; D is perhaps TRBD1 (5 bases). The CDR3 length is 13 residues. V was shortened by 5 bases and J by 6 bases, with 13 bases between the two germline ends. CDR1 and CDR2 (germline): LNHDA, SQIVND (reference sequence). CDR3 loop: CASSARGEAEAFF. CDR3 nucleotide sequence: TGTGCCAGTAGTGCCCGAGGGGAGGCTGAAGCTTTCTTT.

This clonotype was found many times. The chain is built from TRBV6-2 or TRBV6-3 and TRBJ1-5, with D possibly TRBD1 on 6 matching bases. This CDR3 is 16 amino acids long. V lost 1 base, J lost 2 bases, and 12 bases lay in between. Germline loops: CDR1 MNHEY, CDR2 SVGEGT. CDR3 nucleotides: TGTGCCAGCAGTTACTTTGCAGGGGACGGCAATCAGCCCCAGCATTTT. Translation: CASSYFAGDGNQPQHF.

This clonotype was counted at least ten times. The chain has TRBV6-1 and TRBJ2-7, with D unresolved. V dropped 9 bases and J dropped 3 bases, with 18 bases sitting between them. Germline V gene data show CDR1 as MNHNS and CDR2 as SASEGT. CDR3 length equals 14 residues. CDR3 region: CASRASEHLYEQYF. Written as DNA, the CDR3 is TGTGCCAGTCGTGCCTCCGAGCACCTCTACGAGCAGTACTTC.

This clonotype was counted ten times or more. The genes are TRBV20-1 and TRBJ2-7; TRBD1 aligns across 8 bases. The V gene's germline CDR1 is DFQATT and CDR2 SNEGSKA (reference sequence). V trimming: 7 bases; J trimming: 1 base; junction bases outside the gene matches: 12. This CDR3 contains 15 residues. CDR3 sequence (DNA): TGCAGTGGCCAAAAACAGGGGGTCAGGTCCTACGAGCAGTACTTC. As protein: CSGQKQGVRSYEQYF.

The sample holds many counts of this clonotype. The rearrangement links TRBV7-9 to TRBJ2-5; 9 positions agree with TRBD1. With V trimmed by 2 bases and J by 3 bases, 4 bases remained unmatched. CDR3 length: 15 amino acids. CDR1 and CDR2 (germline): SEHNR, FQNEAQ (reference sequence). The CDR3 loop is CASSLPGTGKETQYF. As DNA, the CDR3 is TGTGCCAGCAGCTTACCCGGGACAGGGAAAGAGACCCAGTACTTC.

This clonotype occurred many times. The chain uses TRBV28 and TRBJ2-7; unclear D gene. This CDR3 spans 14 amino acids. V gave up 5 bases and J gave up 5 bases, with 16 bases separating them. Germline V CDR1 and CDR2: MDHEN, SYDVKM. The CDR3 region has the DNA TGTGCCAGCAGTACAACCCCCAGCGTCCACGAGCAGTACTTC. It codes for CASSTTPSVHEQYF.

This clonotype was found a few times. The gene calls are TRBV29-1 and TRBJ1-2, with 7 bases matching TRBD1. The J segment lost 4 bases and the V segment lost 0 bases, leaving 8 bases of the junction unmatched. In germline, CDR1 is SQVTM, CDR2 ANQGSEA. This CDR3 is 15 amino acids long. The CDR3 region is CSVEDQGGQVYGYTF. The CDR3 DNA reads as TGCAGCGTTGAAGATCAGGGGGGGCAGGTCTATGGCTACACCTTC.

The chain links TRBV5-5 to TRBJ2-2, with 9 bases lining up with TRBD1. Germline CDR1 is SGHKS and CDR2 is YYEKEE (reference sequence). The CDR3 has 15 amino acids. V shed 5 bases and J 4 bases; nucleotides not matched to a gene: 6. Here the CDR3 reads CASSWDRDGTGELFF. The CDR3 bases are TGTGCCAGCAGTTGGGACAGGGACGGCACCGGGGAGCTGTTTTTT.

The CDR3 DNA follows: TGTGCCAGCAGTTTAATCTTTCCAGATACGCAGTATTTT. Its translation is CASSLIFPDTQYF. J is TRBJ2-3 and V is TRBV28; D is unclear. The CDR3 loop spans 13 amino acids. The V gene's germline CDR1 is MDHEN and CDR2 SYDVKM. V was trimmed by 2 bases and J by 4 bases, leaving 7 bases between them.

This clonotype has a count of ten or more. V usage is TRBV3-1 and J usage is TRBJ1-1; 7 nucleotides match TRBD1. Trimming removed 4 bases from V and 4 bases from J; junction bases left unmatched: 3. The CDR3 is made up of 13 amino acids. CDR1 is LGHDT, CDR2 YNNKEL, per germline (reference sequence). CDR3 sequence (DNA): TGTGCCAGCAGCCCAGGGGGGCCCACTGAAGCTTTCTTT. Translation gives CASSPGGPTEAFF. Together with reference TRBV3-1 and TRBJ1-1, the CDR3 gives the full variable domain: DTAVSQTPKYLVTQMGNDKSIKCEQNLGHDTMYWYKQDSKKFLKIMFSYNNKELIINETVPNRFSPKSPDKAHLNLHINSLELGDSAVYFCASSPGGPTEAFFGQGTRLTVV.

This clonotype has ten or more counts. The chain uses TRBV7-9 and TRBJ2-3, with no clear D. In germline, CDR1 is SEHNR, CDR2 FQNEAQ (reference sequence). The CDR3 runs 16 residues. Trimming left V 6 bases short and J 1 base short, with 17 bases between. CDR3: CASRQTAAVGTDTQYF. The CDR3 bases are TGTGCCAGCAGACAAACCGCTGCGGTTGGCACAGATACGCAGTATTTT.

This clonotype was seen repeatedly, ten times or more. The chain combines TRBV7-9 with TRBJ1-2; D gene ambiguous. CDR1 SEHNR and CDR2 FQNEAQ come from the germline V gene (reference sequence). The CDR3 has 14 amino acids. Trimming stripped 1 base from V and 8 bases from J, with 14 bases between. CDR3 coding DNA: TGTGCCAGCAGCTTAGGCGAGACCCTGGAGGGCTACACCTTC. The encoded protein is CASSLGETLEGYTF.

This chain links TRBV6-2 or TRBV6-3 with TRBJ1-4; no firm D call. V lost 0 bases and J lost 8, with 13 bases in between. Germline CDR1 MNHEY, CDR2 SVGEGT. There are 15 residues in the CDR3. CDR3 bases: TGTGCCAGCAGTTACTCGACCCCTAGCATAGAAAAACTGTTTTTT. Protein sequence: CASSYSTPSIEKLFF.

This clonotype was seen at least ten times. The CDR3 bases are TGTGCCAGCAGCCAAGCGGATGGGGGGGATGAGCAGTTCTTC. It specifies CASSQADGGDEQFF. This sequence joins TRBV7-9 and TRBJ2-1, with 7 positions matching TRBD2. CDR3 length: 14 residues. Per germline, CDR1 SEHNR and CDR2 FQNEAQ (reference sequence). V gave up 5 bases and J gave up 8 bases; unmatched junction bases: 9.